Listed here are 26 T cell receptor beta chains from one sample, sequenced in a study of identical twins (dated by TCRdb to 2015 to 2016). Library method: 5' RACE. Sequenced using an Illumina HiSeq 2000. In TCRdb, the public reads were trimmed at Q25 with fastp and aligned with MiXCR, with productive beta chains retained. Here each entry gathers all rows of one CDR3 protein and keeps the most common genes and DNA. The sample includes over 600,000 distinct CDR3 sequences, with less than 25% observed a single time. The ten largest clones capture roughly 4.3% of the sample. These data also formed part of another study, on T cells expressing NK-cell markers.

Material: PBMCs. All receptors derive from a woman between 18 and 29 years old in good health.

This chain's CDR3 is CASARNTIYF. The CDR3 coding sequence is TGTGCCAGCGCTAGAAACACCATATATTTT. The rearrangement links TRBV6-1 to TRBJ1-3; the D is unclear. Germline V gene sequence: CDR1 MNHNS, CDR2 SASEGT. This CDR3 has 10 residues. Trimming left V 8 bases short and J 5 bases short, with 4 bases between.

This clonotype occurred a few times. The V and J genes are TRBV12-3 or TRBV12-4 and TRBJ2-1; D call uncertain. The CDR3 extends over 13 amino acids. The germline V and J ends were trimmed by 10 bases and 0 bases, with 10 bases remaining between them. CDR3 residues: CAIQPSSYNEQFF. Written as DNA, the CDR3 is TGTGCCATACAGCCGAGCTCCTACAATGAGCAGTTCTTC.

In this sample, this clonotype turned up many times. The chain couples TRBV6-1 to TRBJ2-1; 7 bases fit TRBD2. Germline CDR1 and CDR2: MNHNS and SASEGT. With V trimmed by 6 bases and J by 5 bases, 7 bases remained unmatched. CDR3 length: 14 amino acids. The CDR3 spells CASRSLAEHNEQFF. Here the CDR3 DNA reads TGTGCCAGCAGAAGTCTAGCGGAACACAATGAGCAGTTCTTC.

In DNA form, the CDR3 reads TGCGCCAGCAGCTTGATCGGTAGCGGGGACTCAGGGTTCTTC. Protein product: CASSLIGSGDSGFF. This chain connects TRBV5-1 to TRBJ2-1; TRBD2 aligns across 8 bases. The CDR3 contains 14 residues. Germline V gene sequence: CDR1 SGHRS, CDR2 YFSETQ. Trimming took 1 base from V and 15 from J; bases not matched to a gene: 12.

There are many counts of this clonotype. The gene calls are TRBV5-1 and TRBJ2-7; the D gene is possibly TRBD2 (5 bases). Germline CDR1 is SGHRS and CDR2 is YFSETQ. There are 14 residues in the CDR3. The germline V and J ends were trimmed by 4 bases and 4 bases, with 15 bases remaining between them. CDR3 nucleotides: TGCGCCAGCAGCCCTAGAGAGGGTTTTTACGAGCAGTACTTC. Translated, it gives CASSPREGFYEQYF.

There are a few counts of this clonotype. The chain combines TRBV11-3 with TRBJ2-1; tentative D call: TRBD2 (7 bases). V was trimmed by 8 bases and J by 6 bases, leaving 20 bases between them. The germline gives CDR1 SGHNT, CDR2 YENEEA. CDR3 length: 15 residues. The DNA for the CDR3 is TGTGCCAGCCGGCTGGCTAGCGGACAGACCAATGAGCAGTTCTTC. This gives the protein CASRLASGQTNEQFF.

The sample holds many counts of this clonotype. This chain uses TRBV4-3 with TRBJ2-1; 8 positions agree with TRBD1. J was trimmed by 6 bases and V by 4 bases; bases with no gene match: 5. Germline V gene sequence: CDR1 LGHNA, CDR2 YSLEER. This CDR3 spans 14 amino acids. The DNA of the CDR3 is TGCGCCAGCAGCCGTGGACAGGGATTCAATGAGCAGTTCTTC. Its protein is CASSRGQGFNEQFF.

At least ten counts were recorded for this clonotype. The chain uses TRBV11-2 and TRBJ1-2; TRBD1 aligns across 7 bases. The CDR3 totals 14 residues. Per the germline V gene, CDR1 is SGHAT and CDR2 is FQNNGV. Trimming cost V 7 bases and J 8 bases; bases outside gene matches: 13. As DNA, the CDR3 is TGTGCCAGCACCCTAATAGACAGGGCCTGGGGCTACACCTTC. Amino acid sequence: CASTLIDRAWGYTF. The variable domain in full, with the rest retrieved from reference TRBV11-2 and TRBJ1-2, is EAGVAQSPRYKIIEKRQSVAFWCNPISGHATLYWYQQILGQGPKLLIQFQNNGVVDDSQLPKDRFSAERLKGVDSTLKIQPAKLEDSAVYLCASTLIDRAWGYTFGSGTRLTVV.

V and J are TRBV6-2 or TRBV6-3 and TRBJ2-7; 14 bases are shared with TRBD2. Germline CDR1 MNHEY, CDR2 SVGEGT. The J segment lost 2 bases and the V segment lost 2 bases, leaving 5 bases of the junction unmatched. The CDR3 has 17 amino acids. CDR3 sequence reads: CASSYPRLAGGTYEQYF. The CDR3 coding sequence is TGTGCCAGCAGTTACCCCCGACTAGCGGGAGGGACCTACGAGCAGTACTTC.

The gene calls are TRBV18 and TRBJ2-7, with D perhaps TRBD1 (6 bases). This CDR3 spans 15 amino acids. Germline lookup yields CDR1 KGHSH and CDR2 LQKENI. With 3 bases removed from V and 3 bases from J, the gap between germline ends came to 15 bases. The DNA for the CDR3 is TGTGCCAGCTCACCCGCATTAACAGGGTTCTACGAGCAGTACTTC. Translation: CASSPALTGFYEQYF.

The chain uses TRBV4-2 and TRBJ1-4; no definite D call. CDR3 length equals 16 residues. V gave up 0 bases and J gave up 0 bases, with 8 bases separating them. In germline, CDR1 is LGHNA, CDR2 YNFKEQ. The CDR3 DNA reads TGTGCCAGCAGCCAAGAAAGATTCACAACTAATGAAAAACTGTTTTTT. This sequence encodes CASSQERFTTNEKLFF.

The chain carries TRBV11-1 and TRBJ2-2; TRBD2 matches at 14 bases. The CDR3 contains 18 residues. Germline-derived CDR1 and CDR2 are SGHAT and FQDESV (reference sequence). J was trimmed by 2 bases and V by 6 bases; bases with no gene match: 8. CDR3 sequence: CASRYPGLAGVNTGELFF. Here the CDR3 DNA reads TGTGCCAGCAGATATCCGGGACTAGCGGGAGTAAACACCGGGGAGCTGTTTTTT.

This clonotype was found a few times. The rearrangement uses TRBV27 and TRBJ1-2; 9 bases agree with TRBD1. CDR3 length equals 16 residues. CDR1 is MNHEY, CDR2 SMNVEV, per germline (reference sequence). The J segment lost 8 bases and the V segment lost 10 bases, leaving 20 bases of the junction unmatched. CDR3 loop: CATKAGTGITSGGYTF. DNA for the CDR3: TGTGCCACCAAAGCCGGGACAGGGATCACCTCAGGAGGCTACACCTTC.

The chain has TRBV20-1 and TRBJ2-5; TRBD2 might be the D (6 bases). V lost 2 bases and J 5 bases, leaving 15 bases between the germline ends. Germline loops: CDR1 DFQATT, CDR2 SNEGSKA (reference sequence). The CDR3 spans 14 residues. CDR3 residues: CSARPTTGGETQYF. The CDR3 nucleotides are TGCAGTGCTAGACCAACCACAGGAGGGGAGACCCAGTACTTC.

The chain joins TRBV7-9 to TRBJ2-5; no reliable D call. Trimming removed 4 bases at V and 5 bases at J, with 11 bases between. CDR1 is SEHNR and CDR2 is FQNEAQ in the germline V gene (reference sequence). The CDR3 is 13 amino acids. The DNA of the CDR3 is TGTGCCAGCAGCTGGATGGACGGGGAGACCCAGTACTTC. The encoded protein is CASSWMDGETQYF.

This clonotype was seen a handful of times. This rearrangement joins TRBV4-3 to TRBJ2-4, with TRBD1 matching 7 bases. Germline CDR1 LGHNA, CDR2 YSLEER. This CDR3 spans 15 amino acids. V lost 3 bases to trimming and J lost 2 bases; unmatched junction nucleotides: 4. DNA for the CDR3: TGCGCCAGCAGCCACGACAGGGACCCCAAAAACATTCAGTACTTC. It is translated as CASSHDRDPKNIQYF.

The CDR3 nucleotides read TGTGCCAGCAGTCCAGGGACAGGGGTATGGGAGACCCAGTACTTC. As protein: CASSPGTGVWETQYF. J is TRBJ2-5 and V is TRBV12-3 or TRBV12-4; TRBD1 matches 10 bases. With V trimmed by 5 bases and J by 5 bases, 8 bases remained unmatched. CDR3 length: 15 amino acids.

At least ten counts were recorded for this clonotype. The chain couples TRBV7-9 to TRBJ1-5; a weak D match, TRBD1 (5 bases). The CDR3 has 13 residues. CDR1 and CDR2 (germline): SEHNR, FQNEAQ (reference sequence). The ends were cut back, 3 bases at V and 7 bases at J, with 10 bases in the middle. In DNA, the CDR3 is TGTGCCAGCAGCTTGCGTGGGACGCAGCCCCAGCATTTT. This gives the protein CASSLRGTQPQHF.

The rearrangement links TRBV27 to TRBJ2-7; 9 nucleotides line up with TRBD1. Germline CDR1 is MNHEY and CDR2 is SMNVEV (reference sequence). Trimming cost V 7 bases and J 3 bases; bases outside gene matches: 10. CDR3 length: 15 amino acids. In nucleotides, the CDR3 is TGTGCCAGCACCGAACTGGGACAGGGAAGCTACGAGCAGTACTTC. Translated, it gives CASTELGQGSYEQYF.

The V gene is TRBV20-1, the J gene TRBJ2-5; D is ambiguous. V was pared by 2 bases and J by 5 bases, with 18 bases between. This CDR3 contains 15 residues. Germline V gene lookup returns CDR1 DFQATT and CDR2 SNEGSKA (reference sequence). The CDR3, as DNA: TGCAGTGCTAGAACGCAGTCCCTGGCCGTGGAGACCCAGTACTTC. It is translated as CSARTQSLAVETQYF.

V usage is TRBV6-2 or TRBV6-3 and J usage is TRBJ2-7, with D tentatively TRBD2 (6 bases). With 4 bases removed from V and 2 bases from J, the gap between germline ends came to 15 bases. Germline CDR1 reads MNHEY; CDR2 reads SVGEGT. CDR3 length: 15 amino acids. CDR3 protein: CASSFRGMVAYEQYF. The CDR3 DNA is TGTGCCAGCAGTTTCCGGGGGATGGTCGCCTACGAGCAGTACTTC.

The rearrangement links TRBV7-9 to TRBJ1-6; D may be TRBD1 (5 bases). Germline V CDR1 and CDR2: SEHNR, FQNEAQ (reference sequence). The CDR3 totals 17 residues. Trimming took off 0 bases at V and 2 bases at J, with 11 bases between the two ends. The CDR3 nucleotides are TGTGCCAGCAGCTTAGCCCAGGGAGGCACCTATAATTCACCCCTCCACTTT. Translation: CASSLAQGGTYNSPLHF. The complete variable domain, with remaining parts taken from reference TRBV7-9 and TRBJ1-6, reads DTGVSQNPRHKITKRGQNVTFRCDPISEHNRLYWYRQTLGQGPEFLTYFQNEAQLEKSRLLSDRFSAERPKGSFSTLEIQRTEQGDSAMYLCASSLAQGGTYNSPLHFGNGTRLTVT.

In its sample, this clonotype was seen a few times. This sequence joins TRBV20-1 and TRBJ1-2; D is uncertain. With 3 bases removed from V and 8 bases from J, the gap between germline ends came to 13 bases. Germline loops: CDR1 DFQATT, CDR2 SNEGSKA (reference sequence). The CDR3 is made up of 12 amino acids. The DNA of the CDR3 is TGCAGTGCTAGGGACCGGCTGGAGGGCTACACCTTC. This sequence encodes CSARDRLEGYTF.

The chain carries TRBV3-1 and TRBJ2-1; a possible D gene is TRBD1 (5 bases). The germline V and J ends were trimmed by 11 bases and 9 bases, with 32 bases remaining between them. Germline CDR1 LGHDT, CDR2 YNNKEL (reference sequence). The CDR3 is 17 residues long. This CDR3 is CASSQQVAGAPGSEQFF. In DNA form, the CDR3 reads TGTGCCTCCAGCCAACAGGTAGCTGGGGCACCTGGTAGTGAGCAGTTCTTC.

This clonotype has only one observation. V usage is TRBV29-1 and J usage is TRBJ2-7; TRBD1 matches at 9 bases. The germline gives CDR1 SQVTM, CDR2 ANQGSEA. V dropped 7 bases and J dropped 0; count of bases not matched to a gene: 7. The CDR3 has 14 residues. In DNA, the CDR3 is TGCAGCGGTACAGGGGGCCCTAGCTCCTACGAGCAGTACTTC. Translated, it gives CSGTGGPSSYEQYF.

V is TRBV30 and J is TRBJ2-1; D is unclear. Trimming left V 8 bases short and J 8 bases short, with 19 bases between. The length of the CDR3 is 13 residues. Germline V gives CDR1 GTSNPN, CDR2 SVGIG (reference sequence). The CDR3 DNA sequence: TGTGCCGCCCGCCGCTCTATGTGGGATGAGCAGTTCTTC. Amino acid sequence: CAARRSMWDEQFF.